These 22 T cell receptor beta chains share one sample of origin, sequenced in a study of cytomegalovirus exposure and HLA in healthy donors. PCR used 60 Vbeta primers and 13 Jbeta primers. TCRdb's copy holds only in-frame clones and misses some; the assay was immunoSEQ multiplex PCR. The data contain more than 110,000 clones, roughly three quarters of them singletons. The sequencing sample was made of PBMCs. The receptors stem from a man aged 18 to 29 in good health and CMV-seronegative.

This clone has just one count. One end of the junction fails to match germline, which may point to a read error. The chain employs TRBV5-1 and TRBJ1-2; D may be TRBD1 (5 bases). The CDR3 is 15 residues long. The V gene's germline CDR1 is SGHRS and CDR2 YFSETQ. Here the CDR3 reads CASSFGGGGNFGYTF. The CDR3 DNA reads TGCGCCAGCAGCTTTGGCGGTGGGGGGAACTTTGGCTACACCTTC. The full variable domain, with the rest looked up from reference TRBV5-1 and TRBJ1-2, is KAGVTQTPRYLIKTRGQQVTLSCSPISGHRSVSWYQQTPGQGLQFLFEYFSETQRNKGNFPGRFSGRQFSNSRSEMNVSTLELGDSALYLCASSFGGGGNFGYTFGSGTRLTVV.

The CDR3 nucleotides read TGTGCCAGCAGTTTTGAGTTCGGGACAGGGTATGCGCTGAACACTGAAGCTTTCTTT. As protein: CASSFEFGTGYALNTEAFF. The chain is built from TRBV28 and TRBJ1-1, with 9 bases identical to TRBD1. Losses at the gene ends were 3 bases for V and 0 bases for J; bases not matched to a gene: 14. Germline V gene data show CDR1 as MDHEN and CDR2 as SYDVKM. The CDR3 consists of 19 residues.

The chain carries TRBV9 and TRBJ2-6; possible D gene TRBD1, 6 bases. The CDR3 totals 17 residues. In germline, CDR1 is SGDLS, CDR2 YYNGEE. V lost 4 bases to trimming and J lost 0 bases, with 14 bases between them. This CDR3 reads CASSRGQPISGANVLTF. Here the CDR3 DNA reads TGTGCCAGCAGCAGAGGACAGCCTATCTCTGGGGCCAACGTCCTGACTTTC.

The chain combines TRBV7-7 with TRBJ2-5; 8 bases agree with TRBD1. The J segment lost 5 bases and the V segment lost 4 bases, leaving 6 bases of the junction unmatched. CDR3 length equals 14 residues. Germline V gene lookup returns CDR1 SSHAT and CDR2 FNYEAQ (reference sequence). CDR3 DNA sequence: TGTGCCAGCAGCTCTACAGGGGGATTGGAGACCCAGTACTTC. This gives the protein CASSSTGGLETQYF.

This clone was counted only a few times. The CDR3 coding sequence is TGTGCCAGCAGCCCCGGACAAGAGGAAAAACTGTTTTTT. The encoded protein is CASSPGQEEKLFF. This chain uses TRBV5-4 with TRBJ1-4; weak D call: TRBD1 (5 bases). CDR1 and CDR2 from the germline V gene are SGHNT and YYREEE (reference sequence). This CDR3 spans 13 amino acids. V was cut by 4 bases and J by 8 bases, with 12 bases left in between.

The table lists this clone with a few counts. The rearrangement joins TRBV7-3 to TRBJ2-6, with D perhaps matching TRBD2 (6 bases). Trimming removed 3 bases from V and 3 bases from J, with 12 bases in between. The CDR3 has 16 residues. Germline V gene lookup returns CDR1 SGHTA and CDR2 FQGTGA. The CDR3 DNA sequence: TGTGCCAGCAGCTTGGGAGGTGGAAGTGGGGCCAACGTCCTGACTTTC. This sequence encodes CASSLGGGSGANVLTF.

This chain links TRBV28 with TRBJ2-7, with 7 bases matching TRBD1. The CDR3 has 15 amino acids. Germline V gives CDR1 MDHEN, CDR2 SYDVKM. V lost 5 bases to trimming and J lost 2 bases; unmatched junction nucleotides: 9. The CDR3 region has the DNA TGTGCCAGCAGTCCCCGACAGGGTACCACCTACGAGCAGTACTTC. Amino acid sequence: CASSPRQGTTYEQYF.

The CDR3 protein is CASSLQGARGNTIYF. The CDR3 region has the DNA TGTGCCAGCAGCTTACAGGGGGCGCGTGGAAACACCATATATTTT. The chain is built from TRBV5-4 and TRBJ1-3; 9 positions agree with TRBD1. Trimming removed 2 bases from V and 3 bases from J; junction bases left unmatched: 3. Per the germline V gene, CDR1 is SGHNT and CDR2 is YYREEE (reference sequence). The CDR3 runs to 15 residues.

This chain joins TRBV30 and TRBJ2-5; possible D gene TRBD2, 7 bases. Germline-derived CDR1 and CDR2 are GTSNPN and SVGIG (reference sequence). With 2 bases removed from V and 5 bases from J, the gap between germline ends came to 18 bases. The CDR3 covers 15 residues. The CDR3 is CAWSPSGGGGETQYF. CDR3 nucleotides: TGTGCCTGGAGTCCCTCTGGGGGGGGCGGCGAGACCCAGTACTTC.

The chain carries TRBV12-5 and TRBJ2-2; TRBD1 might be the D (6 bases). The V end lost 2 bases, the J end lost 8 bases, and 15 bases lay between the germline ends. The CDR3 is 15 residues long. Germline-derived CDR1 and CDR2 are LGHNT and FRNRAP. This chain's CDR3 is CASGLLGGRGGELFF. The CDR3 DNA reads TGTGCTAGTGGTTTGCTAGGGGGTCGAGGTGGGGAGCTGTTTTTT.

This chain connects TRBV6-5 to TRBJ2-5, with D possibly being TRBD2 (6 bases). The length of the CDR3 is 16 residues. Trimming removed 2 bases at V and 4 bases at J, with 17 bases between. The germline V gene has CDR1 MNHEY and CDR2 SVGAGI. The CDR3 sequence is CASSYMAEGKGETQYF. CDR3 nucleotide sequence: TGTGCCAGCAGTTACATGGCGGAGGGAAAGGGAGAGACCCAGTACTTC.

A few counts support this clone. This chain uses TRBV27 with TRBJ2-3, with 7 bases matching TRBD2. This CDR3 has 16 residues. Germline CDR1 reads MNHEY; CDR2 reads SMNVEV (reference sequence). V trimming: 3 bases; J trimming: 3 bases; junction bases outside the gene matches: 9. CDR3 DNA sequence: TGTGCCAGCAGTTTTGTGGGGGGGTCCGGAACAGATACGCAGTATTTT. This sequence encodes CASSFVGGSGTDTQYF.

The rearrangement links TRBV4-1 to TRBJ2-3; 10 nucleotides agree with TRBD2. This CDR3 region has 16 residues. Trimming took 1 base from V and 2 from J; bases not matched to a gene: 3. Per the germline V gene, CDR1 is MGHRA and CDR2 is YSYEKL. The CDR3 is CASSQGLAGYTDTQYF. The CDR3 DNA reads TGCGCCAGCAGCCAAGGACTAGCGGGTTACACAGATACGCAGTATTTT.

The rearrangement links TRBV28 to TRBJ2-7; 12 bases are shared with TRBD2. CDR3 size: 16 residues. V was pared by 5 bases and J by 3 bases, with 8 bases of the junction left unmatched. CDR1 and CDR2 from the germline V gene are MDHEN and SYDVKM. Here the CDR3 DNA reads TGTGCCAGCAGTCCTCCGACTAGCGGGGGTATCTACGAGCAGTACTTC. It specifies CASSPPTSGGIYEQYF.

This clone was observed once. The chain combines TRBV28 with TRBJ2-5, with 9 bases identical to TRBD1. The CDR3 runs to 15 residues. The junction had 8 bases not matched to a gene; V was cut back by 4 bases and J by 5 bases. CDR1 is MDHEN, CDR2 SYDVKM, per germline. CDR3 in DNA: TGTGCCAGCAGTTCCCCGACAGGGGGGCAGGAGACCCAGTACTTC. The encoded protein is CASSSPTGGQETQYF.

V and J are TRBV6-4 and TRBJ2-1, with D possibly matching TRBD1 (5 bases). The CDR3 consists of 15 residues. Trimming cost V 6 bases and J 8 bases, with 20 bases left between them. Germline V gene data show CDR1 as MRHNA and CDR2 as SNTAGT. Here the CDR3 reads CASRPTVVRVHEQFF. CDR3 bases: TGTGCCAGCAGGCCGACAGTGGTCAGGGTCCATGAGCAGTTCTTC.

This clone has just a few counts. The rearrangement links TRBV5-1 to TRBJ1-6, with 8 bases that match TRBD1. The V gene end was trimmed by 0 bases and the J gene end by 9 bases; junction bases not matched to a gene: 5. This CDR3 has 15 amino acids. The germline V gene has CDR1 SGHRS and CDR2 YFSETQ. Here the CDR3 reads CASSLEGTGGSPLHF. CDR3 DNA sequence: TGCGCCAGCAGCTTGGAGGGGACAGGAGGTTCACCCCTCCACTTT.

This clone is a singleton in its sample. The chain recombines TRBV27 with TRBJ2-3; TRBD2 agrees at 10 bases. Germline V lookup: CDR1 MNHEY, CDR2 SMNVEV (reference sequence). J lost 0 bases, V lost 2 bases, and 2 bases had no gene match. The CDR3 contains 16 residues. CDR3 in amino acids: CASSLGLAVSTDTQYF. Here the CDR3 DNA reads TGTGCCAGCAGTTTAGGACTAGCGGTTAGCACAGATACGCAGTATTTT.

The J gene is TRBJ2-1, the V gene TRBV5-6; 8 bases fit TRBD1. V trimming: 0 bases; J trimming: 3 bases; junction bases outside the gene matches: 5. The CDR3 is made up of 16 amino acids. CDR1 and CDR2 (germline): SGHDT, YYEEEE. The CDR3 region has the DNA TGTGCCAGCAGCTTGGCCGGGACAGGCCACTACAATGAGCAGTTCTTC. It specifies CASSLAGTGHYNEQFF.

This clone has a single count. The V call is TRBV11-3, the J call TRBJ2-1, with D perhaps TRBD1 (5 bases). The CDR3 is 13 residues long. V lost 5 bases to trimming and J lost 8 bases, with 13 bases between them. In germline, CDR1 is SGHNT, CDR2 YENEEA. Written as DNA, the CDR3 is TGTGCCAGCAGCCCAACTCGCAGGGATGAGCAGTTCTTC. Protein: CASSPTRRDEQFF.

This clone appeared a few times. The V and J genes are TRBV5-8 and TRBJ1-2; 9 nucleotides agree with TRBD1. The CDR3 is 17 residues long. Germline V gene sequence: CDR1 SGHTS, CDR2 YDEGEE. Germline trimming cut 1 base from V and 6 bases from J; bases unmatched to any gene: 13. CDR3 sequence: CASSLPSGTGIYDGYTF. The CDR3 DNA sequence: TGTGCCAGCAGCTTGCCCTCCGGGACAGGGATCTATGATGGCTACACCTTC.

This chain joins TRBV9 and TRBJ2-1; TRBD2 matches 10 bases. CDR3 size: 16 residues. V shed 3 bases, J shed 8 bases, and the junction held 11 bases outside the gene matches. Germline V gene data show CDR1 as SGDLS and CDR2 as YYNGEE. The CDR3 DNA reads as TGTGCCAGCAGCGAAAGCGGGAGGGCCGGATGGGATGAGCAGTTCTTC. Protein sequence: CASSESGRAGWDEQFF.